The entry that follows covers one TCR beta chain sequence. Its specificity is unknown. Other DNA sequences in this sample translate to the same CDR3. Looked up from germline, CDR1 is SGHRS and CDR2 is YFSETQ. The CDR3 is made up of 15 amino acids. Trimming took off 1 base at V and 0 bases at J, with 8 bases between the two ends. The data derive from a study of cytomegalovirus exposure and HLA in healthy donors. Study-level results: V- and J-gene trimming in TCR beta was tied to a missense DCLRE1C variant by an analysis performed later.

Vbeta (60) and Jbeta (13) primers were used in the PCR. As processed by the authors: Some 10 million of tens of millions of unique TCR beta chains were shared, per a later count. Using immunoSEQ multiplex PCR, the repertoire was profiled, and TCRdb retains in-frame clones only, with some absent. V and J calls and clone size are copied from that table; D and trimming were computed from the DNA. This table holds around 190,000 clones, roughly 8.7% found once. The sequenced sample consisted of PBMCs. The sequence was obtained from a woman aged 25 to 39 in good health and CMV-seropositive. The rearrangement uses TRBV5-1 and TRBJ1-3; D might be TRBD1 (6 bases). CDR3 amino acids: CASSLTGTSGNTIYF. CDR3 nucleotide sequence: TGCGCCAGCAGCTTGACAGGGACCTCTGGAAACACCATATATTTT.